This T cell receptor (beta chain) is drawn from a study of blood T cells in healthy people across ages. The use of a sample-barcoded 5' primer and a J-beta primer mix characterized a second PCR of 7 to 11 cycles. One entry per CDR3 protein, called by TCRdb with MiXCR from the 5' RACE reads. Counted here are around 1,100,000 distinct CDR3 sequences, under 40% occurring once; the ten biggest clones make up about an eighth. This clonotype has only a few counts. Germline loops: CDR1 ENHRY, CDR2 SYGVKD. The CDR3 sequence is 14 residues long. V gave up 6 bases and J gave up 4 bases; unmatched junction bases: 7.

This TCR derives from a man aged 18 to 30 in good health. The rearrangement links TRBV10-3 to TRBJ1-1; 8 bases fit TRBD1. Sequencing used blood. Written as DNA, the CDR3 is TGTGCCATCAGCGGGACAGGCGGGAGCACTGAAGCTTTCTTT. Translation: CAISGTGGSTEAFF.